This passage covers 15 T cell receptor beta chains from one sample sequenced in a study of T cells expressing NK-cell markers. TCRdb reprocessed the 5' RACE reads and keeps a single row for each CDR3 protein, giving no DNA. This sample's clone table lists about 460,000 distinct CDR3 sequences. Material: blood T cells: a sorted CD56 or NKG2C T cell subset, CD4+ or CD8+ T cells, or bulk PBMC T cells (not recorded which). Receptors were obtained from a woman aged 50 to 60 in good health.

V and J are TRBV3-1 and TRBJ2-2; with no DNA, the TCRdb D assignment of TRBD2 cannot be verified. CDR1 LGHDT and CDR2 YNNKEL come from the germline V gene (reference sequence). CDR3 length: 16 amino acids. CDR3 region: CASSQWGTSANGELFF. The full variable domain, with the rest looked up from reference TRBV3-1 and TRBJ2-2, is DTAVSQTPKYLVTQMGNDKSIKCEQNLGHDTMYWYKQDSKKFLKIMFSYNNKELIINETVPNRFSPKSPDKAHLNLHINSLELGDSAVYFCASSQWGTSANGELFFGEGSRLTVL.

V is TRBV7-3 and J is TRBJ2-7; the D call from TCRdb, TRBD1, cannot be confirmed without DNA. Germline CDR1 SGHTA, CDR2 FQGTGA. There are 17 residues in the CDR3. The CDR3 loop reads CASSLTGTGTGTYEQYF.

The chain uses TRBV2 and TRBJ1-1; with no DNA, the TCRdb D assignment of TRBD1 cannot be verified. This CDR3 has 13 amino acids. Germline V CDR1 and CDR2: SNHLY, FYNNEI. CDR3 in amino acids: CASRGDSRTEAFF.

The CDR3 loop is CASSGLKRGSTDTQYF. V usage is TRBV9 and J usage is TRBJ2-3; no DNA is available, so the TRBD2 call from TCRdb remains unchecked. Germline loops: CDR1 SGDLS, CDR2 YYNGEE. This CDR3 comprises 16 residues.

V gene TRBV18 combines with J gene TRBJ2-2; TCRdb lists TRBD2, though no DNA is available to test this call. Germline CDR1 and CDR2: KGHSH and LQKENI. The CDR3 sequence is 15 residues long. CDR3 sequence: CASSRNSGSTGELFF.

The chain joins TRBV7-9 to TRBJ2-3; no DNA is available, so the TRBD2 call from TCRdb remains unchecked. This CDR3 spans 15 amino acids. Germline loops: CDR1 SEHNR, CDR2 FQNEAQ (reference sequence). This CDR3 reads CASSFRSGMTDTQYF.

The chain employs TRBV9 and TRBJ2-2; TCRdb proposes TRBD1, but this gene call is untestable without DNA. In germline, CDR1 is SGDLS, CDR2 YYNGEE. This CDR3 has 16 amino acids. This chain's CDR3 is CASSVGGGGDTGELFF. The whole variable domain, remainder taken from reference TRBV9 and TRBJ2-2, is DSGVTQTPKHLITATGQRVTLRCSPRSGDLSVYWYQQSLDQGLQFLIQYYNGEERAKGNILERFSAQQFPDLHSELNLSSLELGDSALYFCASSVGGGGDTGELFFGEGSRLTVL.

This chain joins TRBV11-2 and TRBJ2-1; TCRdb's D call of TRBD2 is untestable without DNA. Germline V gene lookup returns CDR1 SGHAT and CDR2 FQNNGV. This CDR3 has 16 amino acids. The CDR3 loop reads CASSFLTSGSQDEQFF.

The rearrangement joins TRBV3-1 to TRBJ2-7. Looked up from germline, CDR1 is LGHDT and CDR2 is YNNKEL (reference sequence). The CDR3 runs to 16 residues. This CDR3 reads CASSQGRSEVTYEQYF.

J is TRBJ1-1 and V is TRBV6-5. The CDR3 is made up of 13 amino acids. CDR1 is MNHEY, CDR2 SVGAGI, per germline. The CDR3 protein is CASSYALSKEAFF.

The rearrangement links TRBV4-2 to TRBJ1-2. The CDR3 spans 14 residues. Germline CDR1 LGHNA, CDR2 YNFKEQ. The CDR3 loop reads CASSPGTLIYGYTF.

The chain recombines TRBV29-1 with TRBJ1-2. Germline loops: CDR1 SQVTM, CDR2 ANQGSEA. The CDR3 spans 13 residues. The CDR3 here is CSVVVGNNYGYTF.

The chain joins TRBV5-1 to TRBJ1-4; lacking DNA, the TRBD1 call made by TCRdb goes unchecked. The CDR3 length is 16 residues. Germline loops: CDR1 SGHRS, CDR2 YFSETQ. CDR3 sequence reads: CASSSHRQGTGEKLFF.

The genes are TRBV4-1 and TRBJ2-7; there is no DNA to check the TCRdb D call of TRBD2. Per germline, CDR1 MGHRA and CDR2 YSYEKL. CDR3 length: 15 residues. The CDR3 here is CASSQAGLALGEQYF.

The V and J genes are TRBV7-9 and TRBJ2-1. In germline, CDR1 is SEHNR, CDR2 FQNEAQ (reference sequence). The CDR3 runs to 13 residues. CDR3 amino acids: CASSASGGNEQFF.